This entry lists 15 T cell receptor beta chains sequenced from one sample in a study of T cell repertoires in cytomegalovirus infection. For these TCRs, the target antigens are not known. One entry per CDR3 protein results from TCRdb running MiXCR on the reads. Of approximately 910,000 distinct CDR3 sequences detected, roughly 30% appear once; the ten largest clones hold around 15%. Sequencing used cultured CD8+ T cells from PBMCs, obtained from culture after CMV antigen stimulation. The receptors were sampled from a human donor in good health (CMV status not recorded). Some clones in this sample may be carry-over from other donors' samples.

The rearrangement links TRBV6-5 to TRBJ1-1, with D uncertain. The ends were cut back, 5 bases at V and 1 base at J, with 14 bases in the middle. The germline gives CDR1 MNHEY, CDR2 SVGAGI. This CDR3 has 15 amino acids. This CDR3 is CASSENLVGNTEAFF. The CDR3 region has the DNA TGTGCCAGCAGTGAAAATTTAGTGGGGAACACTGAAGCTTTCTTT.

This CDR3 is CASSLVGRMNTEAFF. The CDR3 DNA reads TGTGCCAGCAGCTTAGTCGGCAGAATGAACACTGAAGCTTTCTTT. The rearrangement joins TRBV7-9 to TRBJ1-1, with D unresolved. The CDR3 totals 15 residues. Germline CDR1 SEHNR, CDR2 FQNEAQ (reference sequence). Between the trimmed V and J ends, which lost 1 base and 0 bases, there was a span of 9 bases.

This clonotype has only one observation. J is TRBJ1-1 and V is TRBV5-1; TRBD1 matches 11 bases. The CDR3 totals 17 residues. CDR1 SGHRS and CDR2 YFSETQ come from the germline V gene. The V gene end was trimmed by 4 bases and the J gene end by 7 bases; junction bases not matched to a gene: 15. Here the CDR3 DNA reads TGCGCCAGCAGCCCTAGGACAGGGGGCGTCCGAACCCTTGAAGCTTTCTTT. Residues: CASSPRTGGVRTLEAFF.

The chain is built from TRBV3-1 and TRBJ2-7, with unresolved D. V lost 8 bases and J lost 4, with 15 bases in between. Germline-derived CDR1 and CDR2 are LGHDT and YNNKEL (reference sequence). This CDR3 comprises 13 residues. The CDR3 protein is CASQATDHYEQYF. CDR3 bases: TGTGCCAGCCAGGCGACGGATCATTACGAGCAGTACTTC.

The V and J genes are TRBV28 and TRBJ2-5, with TRBD2 matching over 7 bases. Germline CDR1 and CDR2: MDHEN and SYDVKM. CDR3 length: 16 residues. The J segment lost 3 bases and the V segment lost 5 bases, leaving 12 bases of the junction unmatched. In DNA, the CDR3 is TGTGCCAGCAGTCCCCAGGGAGCGGGGTTTAAAGAGACCCAGTACTTC. Encoded protein: CASSPQGAGFKETQYF.

In its sample, this clonotype was seen a few times. The chain couples TRBV19 to TRBJ1-4, with a tentative D call TRBD1 (5 bases). CDR1 is LNHDA, CDR2 SQIVND, per germline (reference sequence). V dropped 5 bases and J dropped 2 bases, with 18 bases sitting between them. The CDR3 loop spans 17 amino acids. This CDR3 is CASSHIRLGRTNEKLFF. For the CDR3, the DNA is TGTGCCAGTAGTCACATTAGGTTGGGACGTACTAATGAAAAACTGTTTTTT.

V is TRBV2 and J is TRBJ1-2; possibly TRBD1 for D (5 bases). CDR1 SNHLY and CDR2 FYNNEI come from the germline V gene. V lost 8 bases and J lost 7, with 14 bases in between. The CDR3 totals 12 residues. Written as DNA, the CDR3 is TGTGCCAGCGGTGGCAGGGAGGTTGGCTACACCTTC. This encodes CASGGREVGYTF.

This rearrangement joins TRBV27 to TRBJ2-7; D is ambiguous. CDR1 and CDR2 (germline): MNHEY, SMNVEV (reference sequence). This CDR3 comprises 12 residues. The CDR3 DNA reads as TGTGCTAGTAAGGGCAGCTACTACGAGCAGTACTTC. This encodes CASKGSYYEQYF.

This clonotype was picked up a small number of times. This chain joins TRBV5-5 and TRBJ2-3, with 7 bases identical to TRBD1. The CDR3 loop spans 15 amino acids. Looked up from germline, CDR1 is SGHKS and CDR2 is YYEKEE (reference sequence). V was clipped by 0 bases and J by 4 bases; unmatched bases: 5. This CDR3 is CASSLDRGVPDTQYF. The CDR3 DNA reads TGTGCCAGCAGCTTGGACAGGGGAGTCCCAGATACGCAGTATTTT.

The chain recombines TRBV11-3 with TRBJ2-2, with D tentatively TRBD2 (7 bases). CDR1 and CDR2 from the germline V gene are SGHNT and YENEEA. CDR3 length: 16 residues. Trimming shortened V by 5 bases and J by 7 bases, and 20 bases separated the two germline ends. The CDR3 loop reads CASSPWGAGASGELFF. The CDR3, as DNA: TGTGCCAGCAGCCCCTGGGGGGCGGGGGCGAGCGGGGAGCTGTTTTTT. The full variable domain, its missing parts supplied by reference TRBV11-3 and TRBJ2-2, is EAGVVQSPRYKIIEKKQPVAFWCNPISGHNTLYWYLQNLGQGPELLIRYENEEAVDDSQLPKDRFSAERLKGVDSTLKIQPAELGDSAVYLCASSPWGAGASGELFFGEGSRLTVL.

The CDR3 here is CASSQPLGRGEGETQYF. CDR3 nucleotide sequence: TGTGCCAGCAGCCAACCCCTGGGCCGGGGGGAGGGAGAGACCCAGTACTTC. This chain uses TRBV4-2 with TRBJ2-5; 7 positions match TRBD2. This CDR3 comprises 17 residues. Looked up from germline, CDR1 is LGHNA and CDR2 is YNFKEQ. V dropped 2 bases and J dropped 4; count of bases not matched to a gene: 13.

This clonotype was found a few times. V is TRBV6-2 or TRBV6-3 and J is TRBJ2-1; TRBD1 might be the D (6 bases). CDR3 length: 15 amino acids. The V and J ends lost 2 bases and 2 bases respectively, with 10 bases between them. Germline V CDR1 and CDR2: MNHEY, SVGEGT. CDR3: CASSYGGRAYNEQFF. The DNA of the CDR3 is TGTGCCAGCAGTTACGGGGGCCGGGCCTACAATGAGCAGTTCTTC.

The chain is built from TRBV13 and TRBJ2-7, with 8 bases matching TRBD2. The CDR3 sequence is 13 residues long. Germline V lookup: CDR1 PRHDT, CDR2 FYEKMQ (reference sequence). CDR3 in DNA: TGTGCCAGCAGCCTAGGACCGGGGGGGCAGCAGTACGTC. Translating it yields CASSLGPGGQQYV.

In its sample, this clonotype was seen a few times. The chain carries TRBV29-1 and TRBJ2-5, with D possibly matching TRBD2 (6 bases). The CDR3 totals 17 residues. With 0 bases removed from V and 2 bases from J, the gap between germline ends came to 19 bases. The germline gives CDR1 SQVTM, CDR2 ANQGSEA. CDR3: CSVEDPRSGGRQETQYF. In DNA form, the CDR3 reads TGCAGCGTTGAAGATCCAAGGTCTGGGGGGAGGCAAGAGACCCAGTACTTC.

This clonotype was observed many times. The chain carries TRBV7-6 and TRBJ2-7; possibly TRBD2 for D (5 bases). V lost 1 base to trimming and J lost 1 base, with 8 bases between them. This CDR3 comprises 14 residues. CDR1 is SGHVS, CDR2 FNYEAQ, per germline. The CDR3 is CASSLDGLSYEQYF. CDR3 nucleotide sequence: TGTGCCAGCAGCTTAGATGGACTTTCCTACGAGCAGTACTTC.